This T cell receptor beta chain is drawn from a study of T cells in Graves' hyperthyroidism and ophthalmopathy. This clonotype turned up a few times. TCR beta CDR3 sequences were amplified from RNA transcripts. First-round RT-PCR targeting the TCR CDR3 was performed with the HTBI primer set. TCRdb fed the multiplex PCR reads into MiXCR, producing one record per CDR3 protein. The sample lists a few hundred thousand distinct CDR3 sequences; 14% were seen once. In germline, CDR1 is SGDLS, CDR2 YYNGEE. The CDR3 loop spans 14 amino acids. Trimming shortened V by 1 base and J by 6 bases, and 10 bases separated the two germline ends.

The genes are TRBV9 and TRBJ1-4; tentative D call: TRBD1 (6 bases). The specimen was blood. The receptor was isolated from a woman between 35 and 50 years old with Graves' hyperthyroidism. CDR3 nucleotides: TGTGCCAGCAGCGTAATGGGGGCAGATGAAAAACTGTTTTTT. Its translation: CASSVMGADEKLFF.